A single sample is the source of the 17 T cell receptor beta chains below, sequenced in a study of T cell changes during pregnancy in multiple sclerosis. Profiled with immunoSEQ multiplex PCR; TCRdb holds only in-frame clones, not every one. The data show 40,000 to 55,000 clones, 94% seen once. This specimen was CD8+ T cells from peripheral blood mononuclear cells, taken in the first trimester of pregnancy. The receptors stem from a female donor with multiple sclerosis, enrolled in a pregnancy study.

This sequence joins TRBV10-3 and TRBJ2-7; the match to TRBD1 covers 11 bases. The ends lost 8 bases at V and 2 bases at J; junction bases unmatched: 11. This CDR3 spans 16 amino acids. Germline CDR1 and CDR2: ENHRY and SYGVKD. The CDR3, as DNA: TGTGCCATCGCGCCCGACAGGGACAGGGGGACCTACGAGCAGTACTTC. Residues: CAIAPDRDRGTYEQYF.

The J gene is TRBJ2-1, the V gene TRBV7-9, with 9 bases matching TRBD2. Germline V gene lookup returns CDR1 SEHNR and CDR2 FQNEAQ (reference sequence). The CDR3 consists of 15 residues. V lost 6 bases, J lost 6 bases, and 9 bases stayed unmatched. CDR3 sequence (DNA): TGTGCCAGCAGTGGTGAAGGACTAGCGTTCAATGAGCAGTTCTTC. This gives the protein CASSGEGLAFNEQFF. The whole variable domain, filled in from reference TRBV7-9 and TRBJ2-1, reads DTGVSQNPRHKITKRGQNVTFRCDPISEHNRLYWYRQTLGQGPEFLTYFQNEAQLEKSRLLSDRFSAERPKGSFSTLEIQRTEQGDSAMYLCASSGEGLAFNEQFFGPGTRLTVL.

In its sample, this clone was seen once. CDR3 nucleotide sequence: TGCAGCGTCTCAACAGGGACGGATGAAAAACTGTTTTTT. This translates into CSVSTGTDEKLFF. The chain combines TRBV29-1 with TRBJ1-4, with D perhaps TRBD1 (6 bases). Germline V CDR1 and CDR2: SQVTM, ANQGSEA. V lost 6 bases to trimming and J lost 6 bases, with 14 bases between them. There are 13 residues in the CDR3.

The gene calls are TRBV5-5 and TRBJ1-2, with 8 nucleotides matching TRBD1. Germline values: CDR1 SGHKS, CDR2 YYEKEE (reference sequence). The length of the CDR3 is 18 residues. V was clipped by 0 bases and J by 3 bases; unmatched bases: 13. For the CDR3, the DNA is TGTGCCAGCAGCTTGGAAACCTCCCTCAGGGGGCTGGACTATGGCTACACCTTC. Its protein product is CASSLETSLRGLDYGYTF.

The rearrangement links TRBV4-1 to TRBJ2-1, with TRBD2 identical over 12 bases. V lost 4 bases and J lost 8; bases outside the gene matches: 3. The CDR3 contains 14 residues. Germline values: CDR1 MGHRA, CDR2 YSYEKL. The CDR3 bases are TGCGCCAGCAGCCCGCTAGCGGGAGGGGATGAGCAGTTCTTC. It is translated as CASSPLAGGDEQFF.

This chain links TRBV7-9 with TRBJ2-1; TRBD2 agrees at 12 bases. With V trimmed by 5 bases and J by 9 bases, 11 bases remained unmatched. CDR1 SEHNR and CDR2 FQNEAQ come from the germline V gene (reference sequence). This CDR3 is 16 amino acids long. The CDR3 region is CASSPRTSGVHSEQFF. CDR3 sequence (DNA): TGTGCCAGCAGCCCTCGGACTAGCGGGGTTCACAGTGAGCAGTTCTTC. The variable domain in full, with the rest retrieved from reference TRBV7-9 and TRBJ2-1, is DTGVSQNPRHKITKRGQNVTFRCDPISEHNRLYWYRQTLGQGPEFLTYFQNEAQLEKSRLLSDRFSAERPKGSFSTLEIQRTEQGDSAMYLCASSPRTSGVHSEQFFGPGTRLTVL.

This CDR3 reads CASSYDGISGANVLTF. Written as DNA, the CDR3 is TGTGCCAGCAGTTATGACGGGATCTCTGGGGCCAACGTCCTGACTTTC. This chain uses TRBV6-5 with TRBJ2-6, with D perhaps matching TRBD2 (5 bases). Germline lookup yields CDR1 MNHEY and CDR2 SVGAGI. CDR3 size: 16 residues. Trimming pared 3 bases from V and 0 bases from J, leaving 9 bases between.

CDR3 in DNA: TGTGCCAGCAGCGGGTTTCACACTGAAGCTTTCTTT. It codes for CASSGFHTEAFF. The chain couples TRBV27 to TRBJ1-1; no definite D call. Germline lookup yields CDR1 MNHEY and CDR2 SMNVEV (reference sequence). Trimming took 6 bases from V and 3 from J, leaving 8 bases between them. This CDR3 has 12 residues.

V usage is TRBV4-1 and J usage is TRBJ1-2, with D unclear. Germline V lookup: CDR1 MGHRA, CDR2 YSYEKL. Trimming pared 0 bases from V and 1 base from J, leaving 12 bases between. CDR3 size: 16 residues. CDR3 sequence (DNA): TGCGCCAGCAGCCAAGAAGCGGGAGTCCGTAACTATGGCTACACCTTC. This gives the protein CASSQEAGVRNYGYTF.

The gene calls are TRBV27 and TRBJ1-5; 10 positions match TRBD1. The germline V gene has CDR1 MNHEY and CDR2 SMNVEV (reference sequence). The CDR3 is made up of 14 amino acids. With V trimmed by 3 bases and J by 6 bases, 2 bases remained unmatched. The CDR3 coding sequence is TGTGCCAGCAGTTTGGGGACAGGGGCTCAGCCCCAGCATTTT. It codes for CASSLGTGAQPQHF.

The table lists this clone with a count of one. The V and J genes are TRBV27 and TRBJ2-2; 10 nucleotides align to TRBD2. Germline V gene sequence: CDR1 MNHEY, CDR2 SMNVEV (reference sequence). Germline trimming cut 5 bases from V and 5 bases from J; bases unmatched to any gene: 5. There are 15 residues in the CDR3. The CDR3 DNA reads TGTGCCAGCAGTCAACTAGCGGGACCGACCGGGGAGCTGTTTTTT. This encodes CASSQLAGPTGELFF.

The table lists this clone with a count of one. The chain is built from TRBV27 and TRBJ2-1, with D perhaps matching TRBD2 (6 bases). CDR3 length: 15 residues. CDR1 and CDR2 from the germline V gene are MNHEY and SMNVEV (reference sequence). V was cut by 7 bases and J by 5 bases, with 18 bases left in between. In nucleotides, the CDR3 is TGTGCCAGCAAACTCCACGGGACTCTTAACAATGAGCAGTTCTTC. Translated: CASKLHGTLNNEQFF.

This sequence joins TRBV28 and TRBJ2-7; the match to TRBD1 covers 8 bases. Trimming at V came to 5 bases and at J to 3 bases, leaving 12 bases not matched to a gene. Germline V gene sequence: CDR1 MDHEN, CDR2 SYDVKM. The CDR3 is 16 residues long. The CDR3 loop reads CASSVTPGQDYYEQYF. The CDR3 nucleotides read TGTGCCAGCAGTGTGACGCCGGGACAGGATTACTACGAGCAGTACTTC.

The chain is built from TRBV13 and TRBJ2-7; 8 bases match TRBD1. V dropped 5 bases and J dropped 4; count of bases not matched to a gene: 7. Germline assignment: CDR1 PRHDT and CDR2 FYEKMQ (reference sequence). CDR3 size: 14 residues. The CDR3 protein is CASSIGTGFYEQYF. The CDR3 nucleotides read TGTGCCAGCAGCATCGGGACAGGATTTTACGAGCAGTACTTC.

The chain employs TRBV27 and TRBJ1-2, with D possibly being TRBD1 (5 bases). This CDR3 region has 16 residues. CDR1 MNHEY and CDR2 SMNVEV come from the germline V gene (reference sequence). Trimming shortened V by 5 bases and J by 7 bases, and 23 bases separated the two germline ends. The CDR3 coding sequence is TGTGCCAGCAGTCCCCCCGGGGAGGGCTTGAGGGGTGGCTACACCTTC. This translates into CASSPPGEGLRGGYTF.

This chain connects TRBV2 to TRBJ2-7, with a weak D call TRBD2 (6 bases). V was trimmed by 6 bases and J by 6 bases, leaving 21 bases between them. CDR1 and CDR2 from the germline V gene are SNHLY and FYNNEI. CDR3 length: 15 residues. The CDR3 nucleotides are TGTGCCAGCAGGGACTACCCCCAATCGGGCTCCGAGCAGTACTTC. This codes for CASRDYPQSGSEQYF.

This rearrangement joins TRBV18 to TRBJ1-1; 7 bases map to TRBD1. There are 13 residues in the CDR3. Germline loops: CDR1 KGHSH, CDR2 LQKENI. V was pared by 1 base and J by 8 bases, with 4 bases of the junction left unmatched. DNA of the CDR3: TGTGCCAGCTCACCACGGGACAGAGTAGAAGCTTTCTTT. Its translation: CASSPRDRVEAFF.